The present T cell receptor (beta chain) was sequenced within a study of T-cell reconstitution after alpha-beta-depleted transplantation in children. CDR1 and CDR2 from the germline V gene are DFQATT and SNEGSKA (reference sequence). The CDR3 runs to 16 residues. The ends lost 0 bases at V and 3 bases at J; junction bases unmatched: 11. It was with unique molecular identifiers that the TCRbeta library was prepared. TCRdb used MiXCR to reprocess the PCR reads, holding one entry per CDR3 protein. In the table there are about a million distinct CDR3 sequences, about 26% of which are singletons. V is TRBV20-1 and J is TRBJ2-7; 7 bases fit TRBD2. The specimen comprised PBMCs, mostly from graft donor cells, sampled 360 days after TCRalphabeta/CD19-depleted stem cell transplant. This sequence originates from a boy under three years old who had a stem cell transplant for SCID, so the T cells may come from the graft donor. CDR3 protein: CSARDTFTGGSYEQYF. The CDR3 DNA follows: TGCAGTGCTAGAGATACCTTTACCGGGGGGAGCTACGAGCAGTACTTC.